Included here is one T cell receptor beta chain sequence, with context. Its antigen specificity is not known. No base quality values were provided; no much bigger clone lies one nucleotide off. TCRbeta CDR3 regions were amplified from genomic DNA using the immunoSEQ Assay, a bias-controlled multiplex PCR. Turning to the authors' computational methods: Within the assay, amplification of reference gene primers was used to estimate how many nucleated cells each sample contained. To quantify the absolute abundance of each unique TCRbeta CDR3 rearrangement, sequence reads were collapsed and filtered. For each sample, productive Simpson clonality was calculated by taking the square root of Simpson's diversity index across productive rearrangements. Not all clones reach the TCRdb copy of this immuneACCESS table, which keeps in-frame sequences only. Checked studies attribute under half of the gap to unresolved V genes and leave the rest unexplained. V, J and clone size are those of that table, while D and trimming were read from the DNA. The table for this sample lists roughly 220,000 clones; 65% to 85% of them were counted only once. The ten largest clones represent about 2.4% of the sample.

This entry comes from a study of blood T cell repertoires in COVID-19 (dated by TCRdb to 2020 to 2022). Context from the whole study: Collaborator samples came from the United States, Italy and Spain and covered acute and convalescent phases of COVID-19. Samples came from the ongoing ImmuneRACE study (first 160 participants) plus 1,254 subjects from 6 global collaborators. The dataset comprised deeply sampled blood TCRbeta repertoires from subjects exposed to, actively infected with, or recovered from COVID-19. HLA class I and class II types, where available, came from metadata supplied by the sample provider rather than from assay-based typing. The prospective study material was composed of cDNA or gDNA derived from T cells, B-cell-depleted T cells, or PBMCs. The sample metadata nearly always contained a de-identified subject ID, COVID-19 status, age in years and sex. A freely available public database, intended as a resource for researchers studying the immune response to SARS-CoV-2, is where the repertoires were released.

The CDR3 numbers 15 residues from cysteine through phenylalanine. The kept DNA is CDR3 alone, 45 bases in frame from the first base. According to the germline V gene, CDR1 reads ENHRY and CDR2 reads SYGVKD. Here V drops 8 bases and J drops 2 bases, and the junction holds 8 bases not matched to any gene. Here is what the overall study found, with its caveats: Clinical and demographic metadata were provided uncurated, with the amount varying by source and participant.

The collaborating institutions used their own protocols to collect whole blood in K2EDTA tubes. Collaborator samples were shipped for TCRbeta analysis as frozen whole blood, isolated PBMCs, or DNA extracted from either sample type. The TCR was taken from a woman aged 55 to 70 with acute or convalescent COVID-19. The specimen was peripheral blood. The chain uses TRBV10-3 and TRBJ2-1, and 8 junction bases match TRBD1. The CDR3 region: CAIAPGQVTYNEQFF. The DNA sequence follows: TGTGCCATCGCGCCGGGACAGGTTACCTACAATGAGCAGTTCTTC.